The entry below gives a single T cell receptor beta chain sequence along with its context. Its target is unknown. Assay: immunoSEQ multiplex PCR; the TCRdb copy retains only in-frame clones and omits some. In the table there are about 93,000 clones, under 90% of which are singletons. V lost 4 bases and J lost 6, with 19 bases in between. Germline CDR1 is MGHRA and CDR2 is YSYEKL. This CDR3 has 15 residues. The sample belongs to a study of T cell responses to AZD1222 COVID-19 vaccine. Notes on the study in general: Donors were largely white British and mainly female; clonal diversity was possibly underestimated. Baseline serology detected seropositivity in only six AZD1222 recipients.

The source is an adult in good health. The chain combines TRBV4-1 with TRBJ2-7, with D possibly TRBD1 on 6 matching bases. Material: peripheral blood, obtained on day 0 of MenACWY control vaccination. The DNA for the CDR3 is TGCGCCAGCAGCCCTTTATTAGGGGGTAGGGGCGAGCAGTACTTC. Its protein product is CASSPLLGGRGEQYF.